Shown below are 4 T cell receptor beta chains from a single sample sequenced in a study of beta chain features in type 1 diabetes. The authors reverse transcribed all of the isolated RNA, so sequencing captured expressed TCRB transcripts. The protocol was immunoSEQ multiplex PCR, while the TCRdb copy is restricted to in-frame clones and leaves out a portion. The data hold fewer than 900,000 clones, with roughly a sixth observed a single time. Input material: naive CD4+ T cells from blood. These receptors came from a young woman in good health.

This chain uses TRBV4-3 with TRBJ2-1, with 9 nucleotides matching TRBD2. V was clipped by 0 bases and J by 7 bases; unmatched bases: 10. The CDR3 totals 17 residues. Germline lookup yields CDR1 LGHNA and CDR2 YSLEER. CDR3 loop: CASSQEFRGRAGNEQFF. In DNA form, the CDR3 reads TGCGCCAGCAGCCAAGAATTTCGCGGGAGGGCAGGAAATGAGCAGTTCTTC.

The chain is built from TRBV19 and TRBJ1-5, with 10 bases aligning to TRBD1. Looked up from germline, CDR1 is LNHDA and CDR2 is SQIVND (reference sequence). CDR3 size: 14 residues. V shed 5 bases and J 6 bases; nucleotides not matched to a gene: 4. The CDR3 reads CASSGDRGAQPQHF. The CDR3 DNA is TGTGCCAGTAGTGGGGACAGGGGCGCTCAGCCCCAGCATTTT.

This rearrangement joins TRBV5-4 to TRBJ2-7; 8 bases fit TRBD2. CDR1 and CDR2 from the germline V gene are SGHNT and YYREEE (reference sequence). The CDR3 is 16 amino acids. V was pared by 0 bases and J by 7 bases, with 12 bases of the junction left unmatched. In DNA, the CDR3 is TGTGCCAGCAGCTTGGTTTCATTTGCGGGAGGCGGGGAGCAGTACTTC. Amino acid sequence: CASSLVSFAGGGEQYF.

Points on this clone: The same CDR3 also results from other DNA sequences found in this sample. V usage is TRBV15 and J usage is TRBJ2-1; D is undetermined. CDR1 and CDR2 from the germline V gene are LNHNV and YYDKDF (reference sequence). This CDR3 has 12 amino acids. The germline V and J ends were trimmed by 1 base and 3 bases, with 1 base remaining between them. The CDR3 here is CATSRGYNEQFF. Written as DNA, the CDR3 is TGTGCCACCAGCAGAGGCTACAATGAGCAGTTCTTC.